The present TCR beta chain was sequenced within a study of OX40 agonist ivuxolimab in advanced cancers. As for the study in general: Prior checkpoint blockade (anti-PD-1, anti-PD-L1 or anti-CTLA-4) was permitted; approximately 41% had it. Study-wide results and caveats: Clones of CD4+ and CD8+ blood T cells grew by week 6 at doses of 0.1 to 3.0 mg/kg. CD8+ T cells were the subset that, on average, had more expanded clones than CD4+.

Only in-frame clones appear in the TCRdb table, and some are missing; sequencing was by immunoSEQ multiplex PCR. The sample holds roughly 59,000 clones; around 93% are singletons and the top ten take 13%. Individuals having autoimmune disease history or systemic immunosuppression were not enrolled. Concerning this clone: Antigen: not known.

Germline CDR1 reads MNHNY; CDR2 reads SVGAGI (reference sequence). The V and J ends lost 0 bases and 5 bases respectively, with 10 bases between them. The CDR3 is 15 amino acids. Sequenced here: CD4+ or CD8+ T cells sorted from blood, sampled in a trial of the OX40 agonist ivuxolimab. The V call is TRBV6-6, the J call TRBJ1-4; D unresolved. This TCR was sampled from an adult with an advanced solid tumor such as melanoma, head and neck, liver or kidney cancer. In DNA, the CDR3 is TGTGCCAGCAGTTACTCGTACCGGCTAAATGAAAAACTGTTTTTT. The encoded protein is CASSYSYRLNEKLFF.